This is a list of T cell receptor beta chains from one sample in a study of blood T cells in healthy people across ages. TCRdb re-called the 5' RACE reads with MiXCR, one entry per CDR3 protein. The table has 750,000 or so distinct CDR3 sequences, 20% to 25% seen once. The same specimen was also included in a second study, on T cells of mothers and their children.

The specimen was blood. The receptors here all came from a boy aged 5-17 years in good health. CDR3s leave out the opening cysteine and the closing phenylalanine or tryptophan.

j_gene: TRBJ1-6; v_gene: TRBV29-1; CDR3aa: SVEEGEGGALH
j_gene: TRBJ1-1; v_gene: TRBV29-1; CDR3aa: SVEDRGGEAF
j_gene: TRBJ2-2; v_gene: TRBV28; CDR3aa: ASIPQNTGELF
j_gene: TRBJ2-5; v_gene: TRBV5-1; CDR3aa: ASSLVYGNGLETQY
j_gene: TRBJ2-1; v_gene: TRBV11-2; CDR3aa: ASSREINNEQF
j_gene: .; v_gene: TRBV7-9; CDR3aa: ASSWGTSGDYEQY
j_gene: TRBJ2-5; v_gene: TRBV28; CDR3aa: ASSPSVSYGETQY
j_gene: TRBJ2-3; v_gene: TRBV20-1; CDR3aa: SAEDRKSTDTQY
j_gene: TRBJ2-3; v_gene: TRBV13; CDR3aa: ASSSRTESDTQY
j_gene: TRBJ1-4; v_gene: TRBV4-3; CDR3aa: ASSQVNGFELF
j_gene: TRBJ2-7; v_gene: TRBV7-9; CDR3aa: ASSLAFPRSAYEQY
j_gene: TRBJ1-1; v_gene: TRBV6-5; CDR3aa: ASSISGTYAEAF
j_gene: TRBJ2-1; v_gene: TRBV7-6; CDR3aa: ASSLASGRASNEQF
j_gene: TRBJ2-5; v_gene: TRBV14; CDR3aa: ASSQGLAGIDRRETQY
j_gene: TRBJ2-7; v_gene: TRBV19; CDR3aa: ASSISEGLEQY
j_gene: TRBJ1-4; v_gene: TRBV6-5; CDR3aa: ASSDTGVDEKLF
j_gene: .; v_gene: TRBV4-1; CDR3aa: ASSQDTSASSYEQY
j_gene: TRBJ1-1; v_gene: TRBV28; CDR3aa: ASSLWGQPEAF
j_gene: TRBJ1-1; v_gene: TRBV13; CDR3aa: ASIRGRPGTTEAF
j_gene: TRBJ1-1; v_gene: TRBV27; CDR3aa: ASSLWTGNEAF
j_gene: TRBJ2-5; v_gene: TRBV11-3; CDR3aa: ASSAPVGLQETQY
j_gene: TRBJ1-6; v_gene: TRBV12-5; CDR3aa: ASGLVQGPNSPLH
j_gene: TRBJ1-4; v_gene: TRBV6-5; CDR3aa: ASRSRAATNEKLF
j_gene: TRBJ1-6; v_gene: TRBV6-6; CDR3aa: ASRSAGQNVGSPLH
j_gene: TRBJ2-6; v_gene: TRBV9; CDR3aa: ASSAPYQPERDGANVLT
j_gene: TRBJ1-1; v_gene: TRBV20-1; CDR3aa: SARDPRAAEEAF
j_gene: TRBJ2-5; v_gene: TRBV5-1; CDR3aa: ASKVDRETQY
j_gene: TRBJ2-7; v_gene: TRBV6-2/TRBV6-3; CDR3aa: ASTKAGWGYEQY
j_gene: TRBJ2-1; v_gene: TRBV29-1; CDR3aa: SVGPTSSYNEQF
j_gene: .; v_gene: TRBV3-1; CDR3aa: ASSQVGAEIGEQY
j_gene: TRBJ1-4; v_gene: TRBV14; CDR3aa: ASSQAFPGKLF
j_gene: TRBJ2-3; v_gene: TRBV20-1; CDR3aa: SARVAGGNTDTQY
j_gene: TRBJ2-5; v_gene: TRBV12-3/TRBV12-4; CDR3aa: ASSATVQYQETQY
j_gene: TRBJ2-1; v_gene: TRBV6-5; CDR3aa: ASSFTGENEQF
j_gene: TRBJ2-5; v_gene: TRBV20-1; CDR3aa: SAGPSGLAGGETQY
j_gene: TRBJ2-7; v_gene: TRBV7-9; CDR3aa: ASSSTLGGHEQY
j_gene: TRBJ2-3; v_gene: TRBV5-1; CDR3aa: ASSLTSGVDTQY
j_gene: TRBJ2-7; v_gene: TRBV6-2/TRBV6-3; CDR3aa: ASSSPEGGPYEQY
j_gene: TRBJ1-1; v_gene: TRBV29-1; CDR3aa: SVDISSAEAF
j_gene: TRBJ2-3; v_gene: TRBV7-2; CDR3aa: ASTLFTDTQY
j_gene: TRBJ2-1; v_gene: TRBV5-1; CDR3aa: ASSLAGGGPGNEQF
j_gene: TRBJ2-7; v_gene: TRBV21-1; CDR3aa: ASSKEPGLAGSYEQY
j_gene: TRBJ2-1; v_gene: TRBV3-1; CDR3aa: ASSQGEMSYNEQF
j_gene: TRBJ2-5; v_gene: TRBV9; CDR3aa: ASSARDFPGETQY
j_gene: TRBJ2-7; v_gene: TRBV5-1; CDR3aa: ASSLTNLEQY
j_gene: TRBJ2-3; v_gene: TRBV7-3; CDR3aa: ASSLTFDSTQY
j_gene: TRBJ2-1; v_gene: TRBV7-3; CDR3aa: ASSLTRTSSYNEQF
j_gene: TRBJ2-2; v_gene: TRBV25-1; CDR3aa: ASSEYNYPGELF
j_gene: TRBJ2-5; v_gene: TRBV7-6; CDR3aa: ASSLAFGVGETQY
j_gene: TRBJ2-7; v_gene: TRBV9; CDR3aa: ASSVTSGSYEQY
j_gene: TRBJ2-1; v_gene: TRBV12-3/TRBV12-4; CDR3aa: ASSLTPTGNEQF
j_gene: TRBJ1-1; v_gene: TRBV27; CDR3aa: ASSKGQGLAGTEAF